This entry features one T cell receptor (beta chain) sequence. This record belongs to a study of HIV-infected patients and healthy controls. About 540 ng RNA was reverse transcribed with alpha and beta constant-region primers. Using multiplexing indices, alpha and beta chain libraries were generated apart by chain-specific third strand synthesis. Each CDR3 protein is one row after TCRdb ran MiXCR on the 5' RACE reads. The sample contains about 7,600 distinct CDR3 sequences, less than 12% of which appear only once. Between the trimmed V and J ends, which lost 3 bases and 8 bases, there was a span of 10 bases. The CDR3 totals 12 residues. All unsorted peripheral T cells were captured because whole blood was used without fractionation.

The chain combines TRBV12-3 or TRBV12-4 with TRBJ1-1; D uncertain. The sequences come from blood, collected before antiretroviral therapy. The sequence was collected from an adult with HIV infection. The CDR3 coding sequence is TGTGCCAGCAGTTTCCTGACACCGGAAGCTTTCTTT. Amino acid sequence: CASSFLTPEAFF.